The clone carrying this T cell receptor beta chain was seen more than once but under ten times. Its antigen is unknown. The data belong to a study of beta chain features in type 1 diabetes. On the study more broadly: On cell yields, gender and age, patients and healthy donors were similar. Study-wide results and limits: Insertions at VDJ junctions were less frequent in type 1 diabetes patients. These patients also deleted more nucleotides at the same junctions.

Sequencing targeted expressed TCRB transcripts, as all isolated RNA had been reverse transcribed. The method was immunoSEQ multiplex PCR; TCRdb's version includes in-frame clones alone and lacks a portion of them. This sample has some 150,000 clones, with less than 11% found just once. V dropped 3 bases and J dropped 4 bases, with 10 bases sitting between them. Per the germline V gene, CDR1 is MNHEY and CDR2 is SMNVEV (reference sequence). The CDR3 totals 14 residues. The authors sorted CD4+ naive, central memory, regulatory and stem cell-like memory cells via CD45RO/CCR7/CD25/CD127/CD95/CD27. This TCR was recovered from a man younger than 30 in good health. The chain joins TRBV27 to TRBJ1-5; possibly TRBD1 for D (6 bases). The sequencing input was naive CD4+ T cells from blood. The CDR3 is CASSLQGPNQPQHF. The CDR3 nucleotides are TGTGCCAGCAGTTTGCAGGGGCCAAATCAGCCCCAGCATTTT.